One sample yielded the 11 T cell receptor beta chains listed below, sequenced in a study of blood T cell repertoires in COVID-19. The data were produced by immunoSEQ multiplex PCR, yet TCRdb's version contains in-frame clones alone and is incomplete. This sample yields tens of thousands of clones, of which 60% to 80% are seen a single time; 7% to 8.5% belongs to the top ten. Sequencing input: peripheral blood. These receptors originate from a woman in her sixties or seventies with active or convalescent COVID-19.

V usage is TRBV19 and J usage is TRBJ1-5, with no clear D. CDR3 length equals 14 residues. CDR1 is LNHDA and CDR2 is SQIVND in the germline V gene (reference sequence). Deletions cut 2 bases from V and 4 bases from J, with 9 bases between. DNA of the CDR3: TGTGCCAGTAGTATATCTTTAGCGAATCAGCCCCAGCATTTT. Its translation is CASSISLANQPQHF.

V and J are TRBV2 and TRBJ2-3; TRBD2 matches 7 bases. Germline CDR1 is SNHLY and CDR2 is FYNNEI. V gave up 5 bases and J gave up 2 bases; unmatched junction bases: 1. The CDR3 consists of 13 residues. CDR3 sequence (DNA): TGTGCCAGCAGTCTAGCGGACACAGATACGCAGTATTTT. It codes for CASSLADTDTQYF. The full variable domain, in which reference TRBV2 and TRBJ2-3 provide the parts outside the CDR3, is EPEVTQTPSHQVTQMGQEVILRCVPISNHLYFYWYRQILGQKVEFLVSFYNNEISEKSEIFDDQFSVERPDGSNFTLKIRSTKLEDSAMYFCASSLADTDTQYFGPGTRLTVL.

The chain links TRBV11-2 to TRBJ2-2; possible D gene TRBD1, 6 bases. Germline-derived CDR1 and CDR2 are SGHAT and FQNNGV. V gave up 5 bases and J gave up 3 bases, with 7 bases separating them. This CDR3 contains 13 residues. The CDR3 coding sequence is TGTGCCAGCAGCCAGGGGTACACCGGGGAGCTGTTTTTT. Translating gives CASSQGYTGELFF.

The chain carries TRBV7-8 and TRBJ2-3; 8 bases line up with TRBD2. CDR1 and CDR2 (germline): SGHVS, FQNEAQ. The V and J ends lost 5 bases and 0 bases, in that order; junction bases with no gene match: 13. The CDR3 is 18 amino acids. The CDR3 DNA is TGTGCCAGCAGCCCCAGGAGGGCTTTAGCGGGAAGCACAGATACGCAGTATTTT. Translation: CASSPRRALAGSTDTQYF. Together with reference TRBV7-8 and TRBJ2-3, the CDR3 gives the full variable domain: GAGVSQSPRYKVAKRGQDVALRCDPISGHVSLFWYQQALGQGPEFLTYFQNEAQLDKSGLPSDRFFAERPEGSVSTLKIQRTQQEDSAVYLCASSPRRALAGSTDTQYFGPGTRLTVL.

The J gene is TRBJ2-2, the V gene TRBV7-9; D gene ambiguous. Trimming took 4 bases from V and 13 from J, leaving 10 bases between them. This CDR3 comprises 11 residues. The germline V gene has CDR1 SEHNR and CDR2 FQNEAQ (reference sequence). CDR3 in amino acids: CASSSDPGLFF. As DNA, the CDR3 is TGTGCCAGCAGCTCCGACCCGGGGCTGTTTTTT.

The genes are TRBV10-3 and TRBJ2-7; a possible D gene is TRBD1 (6 bases). Germline-derived CDR1 and CDR2 are ENHRY and SYGVKD. V lost 6 bases, J lost 9 bases, and 21 bases lay in between. The CDR3 has 14 residues. The CDR3 nucleotides are TGTGCCATCAGGGTTTCGGACAGCTTACCCGGGCAGTACTTC. The encoded protein is CAIRVSDSLPGQYF.

The gene calls are TRBV28 and TRBJ1-5, with TRBD1 identical over 7 bases. V trimming: 5 bases; J trimming: 9 bases; junction bases outside the gene matches: 16. There are 16 residues in the CDR3. Germline V lookup: CDR1 MDHEN, CDR2 SYDVKM. CDR3 nucleotide sequence: TGTGCCAGCAGTCTGAGAGGGACAGAAATATCGTCGCCCCAGCATTTT. It translates to CASSLRGTEISSPQHF.

This clone was seen a few times. The rearrangement uses TRBV5-3 and TRBJ2-2; 15 bases are a match to TRBD2. TRBV5-3 is reported as an ORF; its role is uncertain. V lost 3 bases and J lost 2; bases outside the gene matches: 5. CDR3 length equals 18 residues. This chain's CDR3 is CARSSQGLAGGNTGELFF. The CDR3 DNA sequence: TGTGCCAGAAGCTCTCAGGGACTAGCGGGGGGAAACACCGGGGAGCTGTTTTTT.

The V gene is TRBV2, the J gene TRBJ2-1; TRBD2 matches 7 bases. The CDR3 loop spans 13 amino acids. Trimming took 7 bases from V and 11 from J; bases not matched to a gene: 11. Germline CDR1 reads SNHLY; CDR2 reads FYNNEI. The chain's CDR3 is CASTFRTSSKQFF. CDR3 DNA sequence: TGTGCCAGCACGTTTCGGACTAGTTCAAAGCAGTTCTTC. Variable domain in full (rest from reference TRBV2 and TRBJ2-1): EPEVTQTPSHQVTQMGQEVILRCVPISNHLYFYWYRQILGQKVEFLVSFYNNEISEKSEIFDDQFSVERPDGSNFTLKIRSTKLEDSAMYFCASTFRTSSKQFFGPGTRLTVL.

The chain is built from TRBV2 and TRBJ2-5; 8 bases line up with TRBD1. Germline V gene data show CDR1 as SNHLY and CDR2 as FYNNEI. The CDR3 extends over 15 amino acids. Losses at the gene ends were 6 bases for V and 4 bases for J; bases not matched to a gene: 10. The CDR3 bases are TGTGCCAGCAGCAAAGGACAGGGTGAGGTAGAGACCCAGTACTTC. Translating gives CASSKGQGEVETQYF.

The CDR3 sequence: CASSPPKGLTKNIQYF. CDR3 sequence (DNA): TGTGCCAGCTCACCACCGAAGGGGTTAACCAAAAACATTCAGTACTTC. The chain combines TRBV18 with TRBJ2-4; a possible D gene is TRBD1 (5 bases). Trimming cost V 0 bases and J 2 bases, with 11 bases left between them. The germline gives CDR1 KGHSH, CDR2 LQKENI. This CDR3 has 16 amino acids.